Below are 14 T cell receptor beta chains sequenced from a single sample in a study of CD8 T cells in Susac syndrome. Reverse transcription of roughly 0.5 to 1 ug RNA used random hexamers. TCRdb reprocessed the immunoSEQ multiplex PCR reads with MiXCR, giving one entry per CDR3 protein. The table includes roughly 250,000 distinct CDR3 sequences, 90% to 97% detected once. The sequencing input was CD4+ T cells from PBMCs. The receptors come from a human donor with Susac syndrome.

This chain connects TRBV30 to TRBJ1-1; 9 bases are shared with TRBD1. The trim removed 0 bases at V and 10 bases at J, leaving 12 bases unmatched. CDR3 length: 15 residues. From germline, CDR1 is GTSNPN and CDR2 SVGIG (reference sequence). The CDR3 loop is CAWSVLGQGIAGAFF. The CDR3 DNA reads TGTGCCTGGAGTGTCCTGGGACAGGGAATCGCCGGAGCTTTCTTT.

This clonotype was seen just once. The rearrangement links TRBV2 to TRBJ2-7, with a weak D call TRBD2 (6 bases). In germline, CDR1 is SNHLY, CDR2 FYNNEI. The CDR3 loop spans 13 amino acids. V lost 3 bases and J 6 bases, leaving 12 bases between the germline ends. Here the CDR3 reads CASSEEGIGEQYF. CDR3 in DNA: TGTGCCAGCAGTGAGGAGGGTATAGGCGAGCAGTACTTC.

The CDR3 reads CASSSPGPTNEQFF. CDR3 coding DNA: TGTGCCAGCAGCTCCCCTGGACCCACCAATGAGCAGTTCTTC. This chain uses TRBV9 with TRBJ2-1; no clear D. V was pared by 4 bases and J by 6 bases, with 14 bases between. Looked up from germline, CDR1 is SGDLS and CDR2 is YYNGEE. The CDR3 has 14 residues.

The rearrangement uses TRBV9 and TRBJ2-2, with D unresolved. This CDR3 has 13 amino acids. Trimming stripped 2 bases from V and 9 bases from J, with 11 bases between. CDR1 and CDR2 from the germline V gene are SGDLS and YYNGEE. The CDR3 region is CASSVGMHRELFF. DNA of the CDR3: TGTGCCAGCAGCGTTGGGATGCACCGGGAGCTGTTTTTT.

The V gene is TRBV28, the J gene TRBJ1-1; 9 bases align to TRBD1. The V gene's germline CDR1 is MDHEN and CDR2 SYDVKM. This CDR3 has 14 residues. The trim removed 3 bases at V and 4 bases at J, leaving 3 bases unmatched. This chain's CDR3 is CASSLDRGVTEAFF. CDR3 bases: TGTGCCAGCAGTTTGGACAGGGGAGTCACTGAAGCTTTCTTT.

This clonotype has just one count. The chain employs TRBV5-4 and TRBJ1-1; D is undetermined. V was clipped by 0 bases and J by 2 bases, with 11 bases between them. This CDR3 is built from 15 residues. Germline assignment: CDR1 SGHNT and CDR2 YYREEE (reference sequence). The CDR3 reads CASSLERAANTEAFF. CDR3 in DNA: TGTGCCAGCAGCTTGGAGCGGGCTGCAAACACTGAAGCTTTCTTT.

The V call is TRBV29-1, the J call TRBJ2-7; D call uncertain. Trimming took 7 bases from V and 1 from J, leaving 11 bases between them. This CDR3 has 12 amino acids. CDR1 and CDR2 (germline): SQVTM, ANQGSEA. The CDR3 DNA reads TGCAGCGCCACAGTTCTTTCCTACGAGCAGTACTTC. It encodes CSATVLSYEQYF.

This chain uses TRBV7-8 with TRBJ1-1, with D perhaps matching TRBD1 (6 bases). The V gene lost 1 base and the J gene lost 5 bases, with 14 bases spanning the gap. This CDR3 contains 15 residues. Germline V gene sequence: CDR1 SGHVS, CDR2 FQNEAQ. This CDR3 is CASSLERGLGTEAFF. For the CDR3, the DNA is TGTGCCAGCAGCTTAGAACGGGGGCTGGGTACTGAAGCTTTCTTT.

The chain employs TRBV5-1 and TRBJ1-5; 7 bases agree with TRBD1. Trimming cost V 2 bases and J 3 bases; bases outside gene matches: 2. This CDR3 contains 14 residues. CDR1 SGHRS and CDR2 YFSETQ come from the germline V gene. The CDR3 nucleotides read TGCGCCAGCAGCTTAGGGACAGTCAATCAGCCCCAGCATTTT. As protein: CASSLGTVNQPQHF. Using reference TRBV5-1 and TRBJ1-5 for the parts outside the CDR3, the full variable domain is KAGVTQTPRYLIKTRGQQVTLSCSPISGHRSVSWYQQTPGQGLQFLFEYFSETQRNKGNFPGRFSGRQFSNSRSEMNVSTLELGDSALYLCASSLGTVNQPQHFGDGTRLSIL.

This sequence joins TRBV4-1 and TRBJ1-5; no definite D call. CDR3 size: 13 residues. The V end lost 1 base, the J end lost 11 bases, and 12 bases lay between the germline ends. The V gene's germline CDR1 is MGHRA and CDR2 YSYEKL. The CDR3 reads CASSQATYATQHF. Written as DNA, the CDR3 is TGCGCCAGCAGCCAAGCCACTTACGCTACCCAGCATTTT.

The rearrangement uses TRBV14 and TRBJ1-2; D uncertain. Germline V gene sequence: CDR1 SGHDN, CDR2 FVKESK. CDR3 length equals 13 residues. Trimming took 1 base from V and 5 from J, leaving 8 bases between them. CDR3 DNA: TGTGCCAGCAGCCAAGTTTCTGCTTATGGCTACACCTTC. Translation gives CASSQVSAYGYTF.

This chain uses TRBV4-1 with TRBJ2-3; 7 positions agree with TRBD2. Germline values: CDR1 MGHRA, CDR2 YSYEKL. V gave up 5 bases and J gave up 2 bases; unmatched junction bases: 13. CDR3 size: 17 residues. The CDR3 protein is CASSSLQTGTNTDTQYF. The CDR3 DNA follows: TGCGCCAGCAGCTCACTCCAAACCGGGACTAACACAGATACGCAGTATTTT.

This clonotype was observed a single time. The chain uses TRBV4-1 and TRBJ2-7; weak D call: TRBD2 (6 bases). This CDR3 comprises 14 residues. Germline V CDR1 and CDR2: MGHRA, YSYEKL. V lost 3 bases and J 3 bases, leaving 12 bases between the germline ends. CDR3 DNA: TGCGCCAGCAGCCACCCGGGACTCAGCTACGAGCAGTACTTC. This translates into CASSHPGLSYEQYF.

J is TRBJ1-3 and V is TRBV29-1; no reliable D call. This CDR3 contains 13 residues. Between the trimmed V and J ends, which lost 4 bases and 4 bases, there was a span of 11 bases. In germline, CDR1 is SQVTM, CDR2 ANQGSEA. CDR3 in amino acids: CSVGSARGNTIYF. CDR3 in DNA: TGCAGCGTTGGGTCGGCCCGGGGAAACACCATATATTTT.